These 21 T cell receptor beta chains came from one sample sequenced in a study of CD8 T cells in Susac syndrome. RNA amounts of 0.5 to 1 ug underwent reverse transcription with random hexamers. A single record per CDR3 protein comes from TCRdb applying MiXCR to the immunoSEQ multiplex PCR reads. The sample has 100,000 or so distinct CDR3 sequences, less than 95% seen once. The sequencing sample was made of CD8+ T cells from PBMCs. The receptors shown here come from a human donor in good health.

The CDR3 loop reads CASSYSGGSANYGYTF. CDR3 nucleotides: TGTGCCAGCAGTTACTCAGGGGGGAGCGCTAACTATGGCTACACCTTC. The chain is built from TRBV6-5 and TRBJ1-2; possible D gene TRBD1, 6 bases. V was shortened by 0 bases and J by 0 bases, with 11 bases between the two germline ends. The germline CDR1 and CDR2 sequences are MNHEY and SVGAGI. This CDR3 comprises 16 residues.

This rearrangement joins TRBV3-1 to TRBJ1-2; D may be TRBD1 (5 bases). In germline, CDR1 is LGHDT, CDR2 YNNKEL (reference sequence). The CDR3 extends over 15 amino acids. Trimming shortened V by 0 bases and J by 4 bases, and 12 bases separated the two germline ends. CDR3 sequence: CASSQEDSGAYGYTF. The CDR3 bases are TGTGCCAGCAGCCAAGAAGACAGCGGGGCCTATGGCTACACCTTC.

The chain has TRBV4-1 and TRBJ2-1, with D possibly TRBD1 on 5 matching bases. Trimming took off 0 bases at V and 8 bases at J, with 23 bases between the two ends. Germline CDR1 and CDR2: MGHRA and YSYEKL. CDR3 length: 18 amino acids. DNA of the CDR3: TGCGCCAGCAGCCAAGATTTGGTAGGGGCTAGTCGATTTGATGAGCAGTTCTTC. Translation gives CASSQDLVGASRFDEQFF.

The CDR3 spells CASNLASDGPYGYTF. In DNA form, the CDR3 reads TGTGCCAGCAACCTTGCGTCGGACGGCCCCTATGGCTACACCTTC. V usage is TRBV6-1 and J usage is TRBJ1-2, with unresolved D. This CDR3 contains 15 residues. The germline CDR1 and CDR2 sequences are MNHNS and SASEGT. Trimming removed 7 bases from V and 4 bases from J, with 19 bases in between.

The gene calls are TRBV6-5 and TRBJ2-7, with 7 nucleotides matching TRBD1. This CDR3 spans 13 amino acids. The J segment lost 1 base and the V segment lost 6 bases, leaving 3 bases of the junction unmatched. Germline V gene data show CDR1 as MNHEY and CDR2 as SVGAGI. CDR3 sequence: CASSQQGSYEQYF. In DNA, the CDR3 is TGTGCCAGCAGCCAACAGGGGTCCTACGAGCAGTACTTC.

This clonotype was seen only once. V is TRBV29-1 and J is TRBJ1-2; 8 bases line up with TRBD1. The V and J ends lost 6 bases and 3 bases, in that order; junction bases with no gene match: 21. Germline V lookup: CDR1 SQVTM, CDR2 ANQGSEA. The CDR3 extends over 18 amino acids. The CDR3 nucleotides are TGCAGCGTCATGGCGTTCAAACCGGGACAGGCTATTGACTATGGCTACACCTTC. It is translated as CSVMAFKPGQAIDYGYTF.

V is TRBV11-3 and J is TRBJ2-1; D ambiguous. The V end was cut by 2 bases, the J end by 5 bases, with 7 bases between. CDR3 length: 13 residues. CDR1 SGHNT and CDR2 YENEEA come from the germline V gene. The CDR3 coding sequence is TGTGCCAGCAGCTTACAGATGGACAATGAGCAGTTCTTC. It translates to CASSLQMDNEQFF.

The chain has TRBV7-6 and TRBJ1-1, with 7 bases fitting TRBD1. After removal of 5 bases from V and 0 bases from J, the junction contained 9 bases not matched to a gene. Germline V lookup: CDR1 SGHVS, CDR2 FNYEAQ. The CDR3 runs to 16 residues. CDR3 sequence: CASSPGTADMNTEAFF. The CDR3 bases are TGTGCCAGCAGCCCGGGGACAGCCGACATGAACACTGAAGCTTTCTTT.

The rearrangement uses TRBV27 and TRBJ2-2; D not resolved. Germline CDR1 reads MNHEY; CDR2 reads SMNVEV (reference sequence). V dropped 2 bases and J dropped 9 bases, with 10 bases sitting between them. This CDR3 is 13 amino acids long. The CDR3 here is CASSLPNTRELFF. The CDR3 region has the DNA TGTGCCAGCAGTTTACCCAACACTCGGGAGCTGTTTTTT.

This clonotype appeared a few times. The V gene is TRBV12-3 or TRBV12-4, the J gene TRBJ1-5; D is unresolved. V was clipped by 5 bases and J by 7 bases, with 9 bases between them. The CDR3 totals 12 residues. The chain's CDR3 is CASSPLGQPQHF. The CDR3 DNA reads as TGTGCCAGCAGTCCCCTGGGGCAGCCCCAGCATTTT.

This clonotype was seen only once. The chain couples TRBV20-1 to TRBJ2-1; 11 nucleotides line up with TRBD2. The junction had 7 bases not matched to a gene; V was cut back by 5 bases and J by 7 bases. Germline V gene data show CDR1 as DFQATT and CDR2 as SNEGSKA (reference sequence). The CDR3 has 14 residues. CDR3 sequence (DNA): TGCAGTGCTGGTGCTAGCGGGGGGACGAATGAGCAGTTCTTC. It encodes CSAGASGGTNEQFF.

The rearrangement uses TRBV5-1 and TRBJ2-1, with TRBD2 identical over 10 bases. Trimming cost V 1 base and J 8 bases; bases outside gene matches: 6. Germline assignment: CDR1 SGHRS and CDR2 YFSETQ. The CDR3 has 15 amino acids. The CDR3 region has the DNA TGCGCCAGCAGCTTGTATTCTAGCGGGAGAGATGAGCAGTTCTTC. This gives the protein CASSLYSSGRDEQFF.

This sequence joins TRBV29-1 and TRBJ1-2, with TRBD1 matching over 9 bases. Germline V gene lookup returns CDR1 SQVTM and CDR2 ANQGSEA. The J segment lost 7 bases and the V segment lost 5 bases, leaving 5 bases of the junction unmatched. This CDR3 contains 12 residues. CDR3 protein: CSVSGTGSGYTF. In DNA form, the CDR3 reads TGCAGCGTTTCCGGGACAGGGAGTGGCTACACCTTC.

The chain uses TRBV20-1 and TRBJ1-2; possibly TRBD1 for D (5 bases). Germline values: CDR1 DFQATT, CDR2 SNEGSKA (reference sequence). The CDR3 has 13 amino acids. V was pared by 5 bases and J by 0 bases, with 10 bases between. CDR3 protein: CSAPGTTNYGYTF. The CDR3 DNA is TGCAGTGCTCCCGGGACCACTAACTATGGCTACACCTTC.

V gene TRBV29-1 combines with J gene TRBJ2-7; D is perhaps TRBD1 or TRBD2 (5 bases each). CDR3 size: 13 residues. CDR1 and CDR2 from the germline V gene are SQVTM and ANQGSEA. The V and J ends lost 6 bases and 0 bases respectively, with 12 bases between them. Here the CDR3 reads CSVEGRTSYEQYF. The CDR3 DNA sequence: TGCAGCGTCGAGGGACGGACCTCCTACGAGCAGTACTTC.

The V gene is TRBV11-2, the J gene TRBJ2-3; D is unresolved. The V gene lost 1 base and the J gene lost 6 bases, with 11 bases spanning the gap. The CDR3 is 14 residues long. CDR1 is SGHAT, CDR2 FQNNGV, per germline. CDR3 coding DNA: TGTGCCAGCAGCTTAGCCTCCCCGCCGGATACGCAGTATTTT. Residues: CASSLASPPDTQYF.

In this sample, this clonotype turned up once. The CDR3 bases are TGCAGCGTCACCCCTACTCAGGCCACCGGGGAGCTGTTTTTT. This codes for CSVTPTQATGELFF. This chain joins TRBV29-1 and TRBJ2-2; D gene unclear. The CDR3 contains 14 residues. Trimming took 6 bases from V and 4 from J, leaving 15 bases between them. Germline lookup yields CDR1 SQVTM and CDR2 ANQGSEA.

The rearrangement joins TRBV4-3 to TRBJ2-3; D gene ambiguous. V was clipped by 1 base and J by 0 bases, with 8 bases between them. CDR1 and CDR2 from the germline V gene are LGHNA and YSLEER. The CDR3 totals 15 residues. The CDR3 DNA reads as TGCGCCAGCAGCCAAGTACAAGCTAGCACAGATACGCAGTATTTT. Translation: CASSQVQASTDTQYF.

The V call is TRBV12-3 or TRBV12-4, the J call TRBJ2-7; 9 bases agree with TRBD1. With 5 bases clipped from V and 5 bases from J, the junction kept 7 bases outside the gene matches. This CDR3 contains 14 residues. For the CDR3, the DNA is TGTGCCAGCAGTCACCGGGACAGGGATAACGAGCAGTACTTC. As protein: CASSHRDRDNEQYF.

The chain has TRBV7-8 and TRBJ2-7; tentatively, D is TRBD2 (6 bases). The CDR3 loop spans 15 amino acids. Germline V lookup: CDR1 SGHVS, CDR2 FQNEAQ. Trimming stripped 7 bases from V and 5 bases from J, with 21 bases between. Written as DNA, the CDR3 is TGTGCCAGCACTGCGAAAAGGGAGGTCGGCAACGAGCAGTACTTC. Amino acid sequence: CASTAKREVGNEQYF.

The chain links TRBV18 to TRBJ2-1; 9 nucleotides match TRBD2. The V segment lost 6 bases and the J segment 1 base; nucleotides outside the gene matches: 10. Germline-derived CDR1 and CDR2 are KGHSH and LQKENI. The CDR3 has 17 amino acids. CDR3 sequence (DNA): TGTGCCAGCTCCTCCCGCGGGGCGGGAGGGTCCTACAATGAGCAGTTCTTC. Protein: CASSSRGAGGSYNEQFF.